This TCR beta chain appears in the sequencing data of a study of blood T cell repertoires in COVID-19. Overall study: Acute-phase and convalescent COVID-19 samples originated in the United States, Italy and Spain. Sources were T cells, B-cell-depleted T cells, or PBMCs; the material itself was cDNA or gDNA.

Assay: immunoSEQ multiplex PCR; the TCRdb copy retains only in-frame clones and omits some. The sample lists about 320,000 clones; 85% to 90% were seen once. The germline V and J ends were trimmed by 0 bases and 0 bases, with 11 bases remaining between them. This CDR3 spans 16 amino acids. Germline loops: CDR1 SGHRS, CDR2 YFSETQ. This TCR was recovered from a woman under 40 with COVID-19, enrolled during active disease. The sequenced material came from peripheral blood. The chain links TRBV5-1 to TRBJ2-3; the D is unclear. The CDR3 DNA reads as TGCGCCAGCAGCTTGGGAGTCGAGAGGAGCACAGATACGCAGTATTTT. This encodes CASSLGVERSTDTQYF.